This T cell receptor (beta chain) was profiled in a study of low-dose radiotherapy and immunotherapy resistance in tumors. In the study overall: The study delivered 0.5 Gy per fraction every 2 weeks to Cohort 1, totaling 6.5 Gy. Every day for four cycles from cycle 1 day 1, patients took 300 mg of oral aspirin.

First-strand cDNA relied on TRAV- and TRBV-specific primers spanning alpha and beta chains. Both a constant-region primer and a V-primer adapter served to amplify TCRs across roughly 20 PCR cycles. Following isolation, mRNA was amplified via in vitro transcription. TCRdb analysed the reads with MiXCR anew, one entry per CDR3 protein. The data hold 85,000 to 100,000 distinct CDR3 sequences, with more than 7.5% observed a single time. The CDR3 totals 18 residues. The germline V gene has CDR1 MNHEY and CDR2 SMNVEV (reference sequence). J lost 8 bases, V lost 3 bases, and 18 bases had no gene match. This clonotype was seen only a few times. As to time point: before trial treatment.

The receptor's source is a male donor with prostate cancer. The material was PBMCs, obtained before treatment. V and J are TRBV27 and TRBJ2-1, with TRBD2 matching 8 bases. This chain's CDR3 is CASSFGSWGLGQFYEQFF. In nucleotides, the CDR3 is TGTGCCAGCAGTTTTGGGTCTTGGGGACTAGGGCAGTTTTATGAGCAGTTCTTC.